The text below deals with one T cell receptor beta chain. Its target is not known. The data stem from a study of cytomegalovirus exposure and HLA in healthy donors. Notes on the study in general: After further analysis at a later stage, 16,951 TCR beta sequences were associated with HLA alleles at 0.05 false discovery rate. A classifier reportedly called cytomegalovirus status with high sensitivity and specificity.

The CDR3 spans 15 residues. Germline V lookup: CDR1 SGHKS, CDR2 YYEKEE (reference sequence). The ends lost 3 bases at V and 5 bases at J; junction bases unmatched: 8. The PCR contained 60 Vbeta and 13 Jbeta primers. Some clones are missing from TCRdb's copy, which holds only in-frame ones; the method was immunoSEQ multiplex PCR. The table lists around 130,000 clones, 74% of them singletons. This rearrangement joins TRBV5-5 to TRBJ2-5; 9 positions agree with TRBD2. Sequenced input: PBMCs. The clonotype comes from a man between 40 and 49 years old in good health and CMV-seropositive. CDR3 sequence: CASSSIAGAGETQYF. The DNA for the CDR3 is TGTGCCAGCAGCTCAATAGCGGGAGCGGGTGAGACCCAGTACTTC.